The clone carrying this TCR beta chain was detected only a few times. Gene names follow the mouse nomenclature. The CDR3 is cut off 4 residues early in the read; its end comes from the germline J gene. The CDR3 sequence is 15 residues long. Germline V gene data show CDR1 as FNHDT and CDR2 as SITEND (reference sequence). V lost 4 bases, J lost 0 bases, and 6 bases stayed unmatched. The authors extracted RNA and reverse transcribed it into cDNA as the sequencing template. Generated by immunoSEQ multiplex PCR, the TCRdb table keeps only in-frame clones and is missing some. The sample is made up of around 290,000 clones, none counted only once. On the basis of CD4, CD8alpha, NKG2D, NKG2ACE and other markers, pooled cutaneous lymph node cells were sorted. This sample was included in a study of CD8+ T cells in alopecia areata.

The receptor was isolated from a C3H/HeJ mouse with alopecia areata. For the strain, the MHC haplotype given is H2-k. The chain recombines TRBV19 with TRBJ2-7; 8 bases align to TRBD2. Sequencing input: CD4+ T cells sorted from a lymph node. The part of the CDR3 DNA that was read is TGTGCCAGCAGTGTTTGGGGGGGGAGCTCCTAT. Encoded protein: CASSVWGGSSY. The full-length CDR3 reads as CASSVWGGSSYEQYF.